This record concerns one T cell receptor beta chain sequence. Clones were sequenced by immunoSEQ multiplex PCR, and TCRdb holds only the in-frame ones, with some missing. The sample records about 650,000 clones, about 95% being singletons. The source of the sample is a study of shared clonotypes between healthy human individuals. Terminally differentiated effector memory CD45RA+ cells were excluded from the naive CD8 cells, which were CD45RO-negative and positively selected for CCR7. Germline CDR1 and CDR2: LNHDA and SQIVND (reference sequence). V was pared by 1 base and J by 3 bases, with 5 bases of the junction left unmatched. The CDR3 runs to 17 residues.

The sequenced sample was naive CD8+ T cells sorted from blood. The TCR comes from a woman in her thirties in good health. V and J are TRBV19 and TRBJ2-7, with 14 bases aligning to TRBD2. The CDR3 DNA reads as TGTGCCAGTAGTATAGCCGGACTAGCGGGGGGCCTCTACGAGCAGTACTTC. This translates into CASSIAGLAGGLYEQYF. The full variable domain, its missing parts supplied by reference TRBV19 and TRBJ2-7, is DGGITQSPKYLFRKEGQNVTLSCEQNLNHDAMYWYRQDPGQGLRLIYYSQIVNDFQKGDIAEGYSVSREKKESFPLTVTSAQKNPTAFYLCASSIAGLAGGLYEQYFGPGTRLTVT.